A selection of T cell receptor beta chains follows, all from one sample in a study of shared T cell receptors in the human thymus. Repertoires were generated with immunoSEQ multiplex PCR, while TCRdb's copy carries only in-frame clones and drops some. The profile shows 450,000 to 650,000 clones, approximately 80% of them singletons. This same sample was also taken into another study, of human thymus T cells.

The specimen was thymocytes. These receptors all come from a boy under three years old with a congenital heart defect. The CDR3 runs from the conserved cysteine through the conserved F or W. Fields, in order: clone size, V gene, D gene, J gene, CDR3 protein, CDR3 DNA. The D gene is left open where the match is weak. Expanded clones are given a class, and other clones once, few, many or no size at all.

.	TRBV19	TRBD2	TRBJ2-2	CASSSVILRLAGGPGELFF	TGTGCCAGTAGTTCCGTAATACTCCGACTAGCGGGAGGTCCCGGGGAGCTGTTTTTT
.	TRBV27	.	TRBJ2-2	CASSLTLAPTGELFF	TGTGCCAGCAGTTTAACGCTAGCCCCCACCGGGGAGCTGTTTTTT
.	TRBV6-6	.	TRBJ1-2	CASSVRGTIYGYTF	TGTGCCAGCAGTGTGCGGGGGACGATCTATGGCTACACCTTC
once	TRBV2	TRBD2	TRBJ2-3	CASRGWREGNADTQYF	TGTGCCAGCAGGGGGTGGCGGGAGGGTAATGCAGATACGCAGTATTTT
.	TRBV30	.	TRBJ1-2	CAWSVRSRPLYGYTF	TGTGCCTGGAGTGTACGGAGCAGACCGCTCTATGGCTACACCTTC
.	TRBV27	.	TRBJ1-4	CASSLSPGSSPHGNEKLFF	TGTGCCAGCAGTTTATCCCCAGGGTCCTCGCCCCATGGTAATGAAAAACTGTTTTTT
.	TRBV10-1	.	TRBJ2-7	CASSESLYGGSPIF	TGCGCCAGCAGTGAGAGCCTGTATGGGGGCTCCCCGATCTTC
.	TRBV5-5	.	TRBJ1-1	CASSSSGSHAEAFF	TGTGCCAGCAGCTCCTCAGGGTCTCACGCTGAAGCTTTCTTT
.	TRBV4-3	TRBD2	TRBJ2-3	CASSQDSAGGPCDTQYF	TGCGCCAGCAGCCAAGACTCCGCGGGAGGGCCCTGTGATACGCAGTATTTT
.	TRBV28	.	TRBJ2-7	CASVRFRGSAGEQYF	TGTGCCAGCGTCAGATTCCGGGGGTCGGCTGGCGAGCAGTACTTC
.	TRBV14	TRBD2	TRBJ2-1	CASSQPSGEDNEQFF	TGTGCCAGCAGCCAGCCTAGCGGGGAAGACAATGAGCAGTTCTTC
.	TRBV7-9	.	TRBJ2-1	CASSRGGPWNEQFF	TGTGCCAGCAGTCGGGGAGGCCCGTGGAATGAGCAGTTCTTC
.	TRBV4-3	.	TRBJ2-2	CASSQEGGTGELFF	TGCGCCAGCAGCCAAGAGGGAGGCACCGGGGAGCTGTTTTTT
.	TRBV27	.	TRBJ2-5	CASSLGPLGETQYF	TGTGCCAGCAGTTTGGGCCCCCTGGGAGAGACCCAGTACTTC
.	TRBV19	.	TRBJ1-2	CASNPNPQFDYGYTF	TGTGCCAGTAACCCGAACCCCCAGTTTGACTATGGCTACACCTTC
.	TRBV13	.	TRBJ1-2	CASSLGLTETFYGYTF	TGTGCCAGCAGCTTAGGGTTGACAGAAACTTTCTATGGCTACACCTTC
.	TRBV4-2	TRBD1	TRBJ1-5	CASSLWTGAVQPQHF	TGTGCCAGCAGCCTTTGGACAGGGGCGGTTCAGCCCCAGCATTTT
.	TRBV5-4	.	TRBJ2-3	CASSLAEAGETDTQYF	TGTGCCAGCAGCTTGGCCGAGGCAGGGGAGACAGATACGCAGTATTTT
.	TRBV4-1	.	TRBJ1-1	CASSQVRVREAFF	TGCGCCAGCAGCCAAGTCAGGGTTCGTGAAGCTTTCTTT
.	TRBV4-1	.	TRBJ1-1	CASSQDRAILEAFF	TGCGCCAGCAGCCAAGATCGCGCGATTTTGGAGGCTTTCTTT
.	TRBV27	TRBD2	TRBJ2-7	CASSPSSGGSYEQYF	TGTGCCAGCAGTCCTTCCAGCGGGGGCTCCTACGAGCAGTACTTC
few	TRBV30	.	TRBJ1-2	CAWSVRGYYGYTF	TGTGCCTGGAGTGTACGGGGGTACTATGGCTACACCTTC
.	TRBV6-5	.	TRBJ2-5	CASSYIASGETQYF	TGTGCCAGCAGTTATATCGCCTCGGGGGAGACCCAGTACTTC
.	TRBV4-3	TRBD2	TRBJ2-5	CASSQGPNPSGIQETQYF	TGCGCCAGCAGCCAAGGTCCGAATCCTAGCGGGATCCAAGAGACCCAGTACTTC
.	TRBV7-6	TRBD1	TRBJ2-7	CASSSQTGEVSEQYF	TGTGCCAGCAGCTCCCAGACAGGGGAGGTGTCCGAGCAGTACTTC
.	TRBV5-1	TRBD2	TRBJ2-7	CASSLKREDFYEQYF	TGCGCCAGCAGCTTGAAGCGGGAGGATTTCTACGAGCAGTACTTC
once	TRBV4-3	TRBD2	TRBJ2-1	CASSQDARRGDKEQFF	TGCGCCAGCAGCCAAGACGCCAGGCGGGGGGATAAAGAGCAGTTCTTC
few	TRBV5-6	TRBD2	TRBJ2-3	CASSLDVSLAGSDTQYF	TGTGCCAGCAGCTTGGACGTATCGCTAGCGGGATCCGATACGCAGTATTTT
.	TRBV5-4	TRBD2	TRBJ2-5	CASSSPRGRAENTTQYF	TGTGCCAGCAGCTCTCCTCGAGGGAGGGCTGAGAATACGACCCAGTACTTC
.	TRBV5-4	.	TRBJ2-7	CASGNRGGYEQYF	TGTGCCAGCGGGAACAGGGGAGGCTACGAGCAGTACTTC
.	TRBV6-6	TRBD1	TRBJ1-5	CASSYEGQEGNQPQHF	TGTGCCAGCAGTTACGAAGGACAGGAAGGTAATCAGCCCCAGCATTTT
few	TRBV19	TRBD1	TRBJ1-1	CASRGAKRQSNTEAFF	TGTGCCAGCAGGGGGGCTAAAAGGCAGTCGAACACTGAAGCTTTCTTT
.	TRBV9	.	TRBJ2-7	CASSKYESSYEQYF	TGTGCCAGCTCCAAGTATGAGTCGTCCTACGAGCAGTACTTC
few	TRBV7-6	TRBD1	TRBJ2-7	CASSLGPGQSYEQYF	TGTGCCAGCAGCTTAGGTCCGGGACAGAGCTACGAGCAGTACTTC
.	TRBV6-4	TRBD2	TRBJ2-1	CASSPLEGRANGYNEQFF	TGTGCCAGCAGTCCCCTGGAGGGGAGGGCGAACGGATACAATGAGCAGTTCTTC
few	TRBV20-1	.	TRBJ1-4	CSVRGSEKLFF	TGCAGTGTTAGGGGGAGTGAAAAACTGTTTTTT
.	TRBV6-5	TRBD1	TRBJ1-6	CASRDRGESPLHF	TGTGCCAGCAGGGACAGGGGGGAATCACCCCTCCACTTT
.	TRBV5-1	.	TRBJ2-1	CASSLYGGNSYNEQFF	TGCGCCAGCAGCTTATATGGGGGGAACTCCTACAATGAGCAGTTCTTC
.	TRBV5-6	.	TRBJ1-1	CASSLERGLTEAFF	TGTGCCAGCAGCTTGGAGCGGGGGCTCACTGAAGCTTTCTTT
.	TRBV27	TRBD2	TRBJ2-7	CASSSTGLAASYEQYF	TGTGCCAGCAGTTCTACGGGACTAGCGGCCTCCTACGAGCAGTACTTC
once	TRBV6-4	.	TRBJ2-2	CASSDTANTGELFF	TGTGCCAGCAGTGACACTGCGAACACCGGGGAGCTGTTTTTT
.	TRBV21-1	.	TRBJ2-7	CASSLLFQRGAYEQYF	TGTGCCAGCAGCCTCCTTTTCCAGCGGGGAGCCTACGAGCAGTACTTC
few	TRBV19	TRBD1	TRBJ2-3	CASIPGTGADTQYF	TGTGCCAGTATCCCGGGGACAGGGGCAGATACGCAGTATTTT
.	TRBV12-5	TRBD1	TRBJ2-7	CASGLVLGTGPYEQYF	TGTGCTAGTGGTTTGGTACTCGGGACAGGTCCCTACGAGCAGTACTTC
once	TRBV6-1	TRBD1	TRBJ2-3	CASSLGQSTDTQYF	TGTGCCAGCAGTTTGGGACAGAGCACAGATACGCAGTATTTT
few	TRBV9	TRBD2	TRBJ2-7	CASSPRTSGSTYEQYF	TGTGCCAGCAGCCCAAGGACTAGCGGGTCCACCTACGAGCAGTACTTC
once	TRBV20-1	.	TRBJ2-1	CSAHVSNEQFF	TGCAGTGCCCACGTTAGTAATGAGCAGTTCTTC
.	TRBV5-1	TRBD1	TRBJ2-1	CASSLDRGFYNEQFF	TGCGCCAGCAGCTTGGACAGGGGCTTTTACAATGAGCAGTTCTTC
.	TRBV15	TRBD2	TRBJ2-2	CATSREYSSEREHTGELFF	TGTGCCACCAGCAGAGAGTATTCTTCCGAGCGGGAGCACACCGGGGAGCTGTTTTTT
.	TRBV4-3	.	TRBJ2-7	CASSQDRPGKTYSYEQYF	TGCGCCAGCAGCCAAGATCGACCAGGGAAAACTTACTCCTACGAGCAGTACTTC
.	TRBV7-9	TRBD1	TRBJ1-1	CASSLEGQGNTEAFF	TGTGCCAGCAGCTTAGAGGGACAGGGAAACACTGAAGCTTTCTTT
.	TRBV10-2	TRBD1	TRBJ1-6	CASSESPGTGHSPLHF	TGCGCCAGCAGTGAGTCCCCCGGGACAGGGCATTCACCCCTCCACTTT
.	TRBV30	.	TRBJ2-1	CAWSAGTGGYNEQFF	TGTGCCTGGAGCGCGGGTACGGGCGGGTATAATGAGCAGTTCTTC
.	TRBV27	TRBD2	TRBJ2-1	CASSYPPSGSRNEQFF	TGTGCCAGCAGTTACCCCCCTAGCGGGAGTCGGAATGAGCAGTTCTTC
.	TRBV5-5	TRBD2	TRBJ2-7	CASSFLPGLAPYEQYF	TGTGCCAGCAGTTTTCTACCAGGACTAGCGCCCTACGAGCAGTACTTC